These 24 T cell receptor beta chains came from one sample sequenced in a study of blood T cell repertoires in COVID-19. Repertoires were generated with immunoSEQ multiplex PCR, while TCRdb's copy carries only in-frame clones and drops some. The sample shows about 330,000 clones, 80% to 90% of them seen only once. The sample consisted of PBMCs or T cells enriched from blood (not recorded which). Receptor source: a woman aged 30 to 39 who had recovered from COVID-19.

This clone occurred once. This chain joins TRBV24-1 and TRBJ2-2, with D possibly being TRBD1 (6 bases). Germline V gene sequence: CDR1 KGHDR, CDR2 SFDVKD. CDR3 length equals 17 residues. Trimming cost V 1 base and J 4 bases, with 15 bases left between them. In nucleotides, the CDR3 is TGTGCCACCAGTGATTTAGGCAGGGGCCGCGTCACCGGGGAGCTGTTTTTT. This sequence encodes CATSDLGRGRVTGELFF.

This chain links TRBV28 with TRBJ1-6; weak D call: TRBD1 (6 bases). This CDR3 is 12 amino acids long. V lost 9 bases and J lost 7, with 10 bases in between. The germline V gene has CDR1 MDHEN and CDR2 SYDVKM. CDR3 loop: CASGQPNSPLHF. CDR3 bases: TGTGCCAGTGGACAGCCAAATTCACCCCTCCACTTT.

This chain uses TRBV6-5 with TRBJ2-7; D is possibly TRBD2 (6 bases). The CDR3 totals 16 residues. Germline lookup yields CDR1 MNHEY and CDR2 SVGAGI. V shed 0 bases and J shed 0 bases, with 12 bases lying between them. The CDR3 nucleotides read TGTGCCAGCAGTTACTCGGAGGGGCTGACCTCCTACGAGCAGTACTTC. Translated, it gives CASSYSEGLTSYEQYF.

This clone has a single count. The V gene is TRBV18, the J gene TRBJ2-4; TRBD1 matches at 8 bases. This CDR3 contains 16 residues. The germline V gene has CDR1 KGHSH and CDR2 LQKENI. The V and J ends lost 5 bases and 6 bases, in that order; junction bases with no gene match: 12. CDR3 sequence: CASSEGTGGIGNIQYF. The CDR3, as DNA: TGTGCCAGCTCAGAAGGGACAGGAGGTATAGGAAACATTCAGTACTTC.

The chain carries TRBV28 and TRBJ2-7, with 8 positions matching TRBD2. Germline lookup yields CDR1 MDHEN and CDR2 SYDVKM. The CDR3 is 15 residues long. V lost 5 bases to trimming and J lost 5 bases; unmatched junction nucleotides: 11. CDR3 protein: CASSAPAGTSNEQYF. The CDR3 DNA reads as TGTGCCAGCAGTGCCCCGGCCGGGACTAGTAACGAGCAGTACTTC.

This clone was found a few times. V usage is TRBV24-1 and J usage is TRBJ2-2; D remains ambiguous. Germline loops: CDR1 KGHDR, CDR2 SFDVKD. Trimming left V 4 bases short and J 7 bases short, with 3 bases between. CDR3 length: 11 residues. DNA of the CDR3: TGTGCCACCAGTGACCACGGGGAGCTGTTTTTT. As protein: CATSDHGELFF.

This clone was observed once. The V gene is TRBV27, the J gene TRBJ2-3; 7 bases are shared with TRBD2. Germline CDR1 and CDR2: MNHEY and SMNVEV (reference sequence). The CDR3 contains 16 residues. Trimming cost V 3 bases and J 2 bases; bases outside gene matches: 8. CDR3 sequence (DNA): TGTGCCAGCAGTTTCGGGGGGTCGGGCCTCACAGATACGCAGTATTTT. This gives the protein CASSFGGSGLTDTQYF.

The chain couples TRBV9 to TRBJ2-5; D might be TRBD2 (7 bases). CDR3 length: 15 amino acids. V dropped 4 bases and J dropped 5 bases, with 18 bases sitting between them. Germline V CDR1 and CDR2: SGDLS, YYNGEE. The DNA of the CDR3 is TGTGCCAGCAGCCCCTGGGGGGGGGCCCCGGAGACCCAGTACTTC. Translating it yields CASSPWGGAPETQYF.

The chain couples TRBV7-9 to TRBJ1-1; D gene ambiguous. V lost 2 bases and J 6 bases, leaving 13 bases between the germline ends. The CDR3 spans 14 residues. Germline V lookup: CDR1 SEHNR, CDR2 FQNEAQ (reference sequence). CDR3 amino acids: CASSLPKPGAEAFF. Written as DNA, the CDR3 is TGTGCCAGCAGCTTACCCAAGCCCGGGGCTGAAGCTTTCTTT.

DNA for the CDR3: TGTGCCAGTAGTCCGAGGATGAACACTGAAGCTTTCTTT. It yields the protein CASSPRMNTEAFF. The rearrangement links TRBV19 to TRBJ1-1; D ambiguous. Germline V gives CDR1 LNHDA, CDR2 SQIVND (reference sequence). This CDR3 contains 13 residues. V lost 5 bases to trimming and J lost 0 bases, with 7 bases between them.

This chain joins TRBV19 and TRBJ2-3, with 8 bases matching TRBD2. The CDR3 loop spans 17 amino acids. V gave up 2 bases and J gave up 6 bases; unmatched junction bases: 13. CDR1 and CDR2 (germline): LNHDA, SQIVND (reference sequence). The CDR3 coding sequence is TGTGCCAGTAGTATACTAGCGGGCTCCTTGGTAGGGGATACGCAGTATTTT. It translates to CASSILAGSLVGDTQYF.

The chain links TRBV19 to TRBJ1-5; maybe TRBD1 (5 bases). This CDR3 comprises 15 residues. Germline V gene data show CDR1 as LNHDA and CDR2 as SQIVND (reference sequence). The ends were cut back, 3 bases at V and 0 bases at J, with 9 bases in the middle. CDR3 protein: CASSIGRDSNQPQHF. In DNA, the CDR3 is TGTGCCAGTAGTATCGGCAGGGATAGCAATCAGCCCCAGCATTTT.

V usage is TRBV5-1 and J usage is TRBJ1-1; perhaps TRBD1 as D (6 bases). CDR1 SGHRS and CDR2 YFSETQ come from the germline V gene. The CDR3 is made up of 15 amino acids. The V end was cut by 4 bases, the J end by 3 bases, with 16 bases between. CDR3 protein: CASSTRGQGYTEAFF. The DNA of the CDR3 is TGCGCCAGCAGCACCAGGGGTCAGGGGTACACTGAAGCTTTCTTT.

The J gene is TRBJ2-7, the V gene TRBV7-2; 10 nucleotides align to TRBD2. The V gene's germline CDR1 is SGHTA and CDR2 FQGNSA. This CDR3 contains 15 residues. V dropped 1 base and J dropped 3; count of bases not matched to a gene: 3. The CDR3 spells CASSLGVAGGYEQYF. In DNA form, the CDR3 reads TGTGCCAGCAGCTTAGGGGTAGCGGGGGGCTACGAGCAGTACTTC.

The V call is TRBV5-8, the J call TRBJ1-2; D gene ambiguous. V shed 1 base and J shed 4 bases, with 14 bases lying between them. The CDR3 is 15 amino acids. Looked up from germline, CDR1 is SGHTS and CDR2 is YDEGEE. CDR3 coding DNA: TGTGCCAGCAGCTTGATGGAGGGCGAGGTCTATGGCTACACCTTC. Protein: CASSLMEGEVYGYTF.

The rearrangement uses TRBV7-8 and TRBJ2-7, with D perhaps TRBD1 (5 bases). V lost 5 bases and J lost 2, with 16 bases in between. The germline V gene has CDR1 SGHVS and CDR2 FQNEAQ. This CDR3 region has 15 residues. CDR3 sequence (DNA): TGTGCCAGCAGCCACCAGGGCAGTCGGGCCTACGAGCAGTACTTC. Translated, it gives CASSHQGSRAYEQYF.

The J gene is TRBJ1-2, the V gene TRBV4-2; 9 nucleotides agree with TRBD1. Germline V gene data show CDR1 as LGHNA and CDR2 as YNFKEQ. J lost 4 bases, V lost 0 bases, and 3 bases had no gene match. The CDR3 sequence is 15 residues long. CDR3 DNA: TGTGCCAGCAGCCAAGATCGGGACAGGGCCTATGGCTACACCTTC. It encodes CASSQDRDRAYGYTF.

This sequence joins TRBV5-4 and TRBJ1-1; possible D gene TRBD1, 5 bases. Germline V gives CDR1 SGHNT, CDR2 YYREEE (reference sequence). CDR3 length: 14 amino acids. V gave up 0 bases and J gave up 1 base, with 7 bases separating them. CDR3 protein: CASSLDRWNTEAFF. The CDR3 DNA reads TGTGCCAGCAGCTTGGACAGGTGGAACACTGAAGCTTTCTTT.

This sequence joins TRBV6-5 and TRBJ1-6; D remains unclear. Germline CDR1 and CDR2: MNHEY and SVGAGI. V was clipped by 5 bases and J by 7 bases, with 9 bases between them. The CDR3 extends over 13 amino acids. The CDR3 DNA reads TGTGCCAGCAGTCGCTCACACAATTCACCCCTCCACTTT. Residues: CASSRSHNSPLHF.

V and J are TRBV5-6 and TRBJ2-7; 8 bases are shared with TRBD1. Trimming cost V 2 bases and J 7 bases; bases outside gene matches: 11. Germline V gene lookup returns CDR1 SGHDT and CDR2 YYEEEE. The CDR3 consists of 15 residues. The CDR3 spells CASSLPDRVGSEQYF. The CDR3 DNA follows: TGTGCCAGCAGCTTACCGGACAGGGTGGGTAGTGAGCAGTACTTC.

The chain couples TRBV2 to TRBJ1-5; D gene unclear. The V gene's germline CDR1 is SNHLY and CDR2 FYNNEI. The CDR3 has 13 amino acids. Between the trimmed V and J ends, which lost 5 bases and 5 bases, there was a span of 10 bases. DNA of the CDR3: TGTGCCAGCAGTACCGACGGGTATCAGCCCCAGCATTTT. Protein sequence: CASSTDGYQPQHF.

The J gene is TRBJ1-3, the V gene TRBV28, with TRBD1 matching over 7 bases. The CDR3 contains 14 residues. V lost 10 bases to trimming and J lost 2 bases; unmatched junction nucleotides: 8. Germline V gene lookup returns CDR1 MDHEN and CDR2 SYDVKM. CDR3 coding DNA: TGTGCCATTTCCCCTGACAGGGCTGGAAACACCATATATTTT. This codes for CAISPDRAGNTIYF.

Details on this clone: Distinct nucleotide sequences in the sample also encode this CDR3. The CDR3 loop is CASSLRGLMNTEAFF. CDR3 DNA: TGTGCCAGCAGTTTGAGGGGGCTCATGAACACTGAAGCTTTCTTT. The gene calls are TRBV28 and TRBJ1-1; 7 positions match TRBD1. Germline V gene lookup returns CDR1 MDHEN and CDR2 SYDVKM. J gave up 0 bases and V 3 bases, and 4 bases lay outside the gene matches. The CDR3 extends over 15 amino acids.

This clone was observed a handful of times. This chain links TRBV10-3 with TRBJ1-5, with D uncertain. V was shortened by 8 bases and J by 2 bases, with 13 bases between the two germline ends. Germline V CDR1 and CDR2: ENHRY, SYGVKD. This CDR3 spans 14 amino acids. The CDR3 DNA reads TGTGCCATCCGGGAGACCTTTGGCAATCAGCCCCAGCATTTT. Translation: CAIRETFGNQPQHF.